This entry lists 8 T cell receptor beta chains sequenced from one sample in a study of immune evolution from preneoplasia to lung adenocarcinoma (dated by TCRdb to the early 2020s). Library preparation was by the immunoSEQ multiplex PCR assay. This is the immuneACCESS table as TCRdb keeps it, with only in-frame sequences that have V and J called. A part of the clones is gone; compared with another copy, unresolved V genes explain less than half, and the rest is unexplained. Within this sample are thousands of clones, with over 80% of them counted one time only. The ten largest clones take up roughly 8% of the sample. The specimen sequenced was FFPE minimally invasive lung adenocarcinoma tissue. The cell subset or site tag for this specimen amounts to: micro-invasive lung adenocarcinoma (MIA). These receptor sequences come from a donor at least 70 years old with lung adenocarcinoma.

The V call is TRBV27, the J call TRBJ2-7; D is ambiguous. Germline V gene sequence: CDR1 MNHEY, CDR2 SMNVEV (reference sequence). The CDR3 runs to 12 residues. V was cut by 4 bases and J by 1 base, with 5 bases left in between. CDR3 residues: CASSSGSYEQYF. CDR3 in DNA: TGTGCCAGCAGTTCCGGATCCTACGAGCAGTACTTC.

This clone was counted a single time. CDR3 in DNA: TGTGCCAGCAGCTTAAAGCTAGCGGGAGGTTACAATGAGCAGTTCTTC. This gives the protein CASSLKLAGGYNEQFF. The V and J genes are TRBV7-2 and TRBJ2-1; TRBD2 matches at 11 bases. The CDR3 is 16 residues long. J gave up 4 bases and V 2 bases, and 4 bases lay outside the gene matches. In germline, CDR1 is SGHTA, CDR2 FQGNSA.

This rearrangement joins TRBV5-1 to TRBJ1-1, with D unclear. Trimming left V 6 bases short and J 0 bases short, with 15 bases between. In germline, CDR1 is SGHRS, CDR2 YFSETQ. The CDR3 runs 15 residues. The CDR3 loop reads CASNDRAELNTEAFF. CDR3 nucleotides: TGCGCCAGCAACGACCGGGCTGAATTGAACACTGAAGCTTTCTTT.

CDR3 DNA: TGTGCCAGTCGTGGGGGGGGATCCTACAATGAGCAGTTCTTC. Translated, it gives CASRGGGSYNEQFF. The rearrangement joins TRBV28 to TRBJ2-1; TRBD2 matches 7 bases. With V trimmed by 9 bases and J by 1 base, 6 bases remained unmatched. There are 14 residues in the CDR3. Germline V gives CDR1 MDHEN, CDR2 SYDVKM.

The rearrangement uses TRBV10-3 and TRBJ2-1, with a tentative D call TRBD2 (5 bases). The CDR3 runs 16 residues. The V end was cut by 2 bases, the J end by 2 bases, with 13 bases between. CDR1 ENHRY and CDR2 SYGVKD come from the germline V gene. As DNA, the CDR3 is TGTGCCATCAGTGAGATGAGGGAGAGTACCTACAATGAGCAGTTCTTC. This translates into CAISEMRESTYNEQFF.

This sequence joins TRBV28 and TRBJ1-3, with no clear D. From germline, CDR1 is MDHEN and CDR2 SYDVKM. The CDR3 runs 13 residues. Deletions cut 3 bases from V and 1 base from J, with 4 bases between. The chain's CDR3 is CASSFRSGNTIYF. DNA of the CDR3: TGTGCCAGCAGTTTTAGGTCTGGAAACACCATATATTTT.

Notes on this clone: Other DNA sequences in this sample translate to the same CDR3. This chain connects TRBV11-2 to TRBJ1-5, with 9 nucleotides matching TRBD1. The CDR3 contains 15 residues. V was pared by 6 bases and J by 4 bases, with 7 bases of the junction left unmatched. Looked up from germline, CDR1 is SGHAT and CDR2 is FQNNGV. This CDR3 is CASSKDRGSNQPQHF. DNA for the CDR3: TGTGCCAGCAGTAAGGACAGGGGTAGTAATCAGCCCCAGCATTTT. The variable domain in full, completed from reference TRBV11-2 and TRBJ1-5, reads EAGVAQSPRYKIIEKRQSVAFWCNPISGHATLYWYQQILGQGPKLLIQFQNNGVVDDSQLPKDRFSAERLKGVDSTLKIQPAKLEDSAVYLCASSKDRGSNQPQHFGDGTRLSIL.

The gene calls are TRBV6-1 and TRBJ2-7; either TRBD1 or TRBD2 may fit D (6 bases each). The CDR3 totals 15 residues. V was trimmed by 3 bases and J by 3 bases, leaving 15 bases between them. The germline CDR1 and CDR2 sequences are MNHNS and SASEGT. CDR3 region: CASSDGAGEVYEQYF. The CDR3 DNA reads as TGTGCCAGCAGTGACGGTGCAGGGGAGGTCTACGAGCAGTACTTC.